The text below deals with one T cell receptor beta chain. Its target is unknown. The ends lost 4 bases at V and 8 bases at J; junction bases unmatched: 4. This CDR3 region has 14 residues. Germline V gene data show CDR1 as SGHRS and CDR2 as YFSETQ. TCRdb's table, derived via immunoSEQ multiplex PCR, lists solely in-frame clones and lacks some. The data show tens of thousands of clones, 80% to 90% seen once. This specimen belongs to a study of T cell responses to AZD1222 COVID-19 vaccine. Study-level background: Samples with a second dose at about 4 or about 12 weeks were pooled together.

Study-wide results and limits: Clonal diversity was possibly underestimated, and the donors were mostly white British, with more females. With dominance at 160-218 and 743-854, vaccine-associated CD4 TCRs spanned spike.

This rearrangement joins TRBV5-1 to TRBJ1-6; 9 positions agree with TRBD1. The input for sequencing was peripheral blood, taken on day 0 of AZD1222 vaccination. This TCR was recovered from an adult in good health. CDR3: CASSPTGGDSPLHF. The CDR3 DNA reads TGCGCCAGCAGCCCGACAGGGGGGGATTCACCCCTCCACTTT.